This T cell receptor beta chain appears in the sequencing data of a study of blood T cell repertoires in COVID-19. As for the study in general: Specimens from acute and convalescent COVID-19 originated in the United States, Italy and Spain. T cells, B-cell-depleted T cells, or PBMCs provided the cDNA or gDNA that served as material.

In the original workflow: Reference gene primer amplification gave estimated nucleated cell counts. Measured with immunoSEQ multiplex PCR; TCRdb has only the in-frame clones, and not every one. V and J calls and clone size are given by that table; D and trimming were obtained from the DNA. The sample contains about 310,000 clones, 90% of which appear only once. Enrolment of Seattle patients took place during active infection, and they were followed longitudinally. Germline values: CDR1 KGHDR, CDR2 SFDVKD. Trimming pared 2 bases from V and 2 bases from J, leaving 5 bases between. The CDR3 extends over 13 amino acids.

Sequencing used peripheral blood. The chain employs TRBV24-1 and TRBJ2-5; no definite D call. The sequence derives from a woman between 40 and 55 years old with COVID-19, enrolled during active disease. The CDR3 DNA sequence: TGTGCCACCAGTGATTACGGTCAAGAGACCCAGTACTTC. Encoded protein: CATSDYGQETQYF.